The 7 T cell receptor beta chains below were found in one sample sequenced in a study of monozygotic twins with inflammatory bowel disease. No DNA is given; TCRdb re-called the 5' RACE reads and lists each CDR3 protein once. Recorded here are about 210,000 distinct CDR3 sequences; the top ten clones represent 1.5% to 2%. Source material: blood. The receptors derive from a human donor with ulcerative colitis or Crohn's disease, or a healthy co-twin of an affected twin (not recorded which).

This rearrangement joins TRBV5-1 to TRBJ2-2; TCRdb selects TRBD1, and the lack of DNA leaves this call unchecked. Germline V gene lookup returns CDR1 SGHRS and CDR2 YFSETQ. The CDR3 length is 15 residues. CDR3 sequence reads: CASSLRQANTGELFF.

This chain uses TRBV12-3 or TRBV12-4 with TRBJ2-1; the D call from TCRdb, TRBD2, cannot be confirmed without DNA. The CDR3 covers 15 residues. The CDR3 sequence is CASRGGWGSYNEQFF.

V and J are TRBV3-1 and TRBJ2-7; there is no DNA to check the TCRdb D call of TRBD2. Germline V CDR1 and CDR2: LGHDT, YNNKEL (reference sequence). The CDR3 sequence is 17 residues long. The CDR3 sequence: CASSHLHGPSPQNEQYF.

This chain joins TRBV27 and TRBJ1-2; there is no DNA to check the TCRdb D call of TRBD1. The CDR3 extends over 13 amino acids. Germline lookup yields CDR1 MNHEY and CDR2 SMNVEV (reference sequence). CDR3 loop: CASSLYAGGGYTF.

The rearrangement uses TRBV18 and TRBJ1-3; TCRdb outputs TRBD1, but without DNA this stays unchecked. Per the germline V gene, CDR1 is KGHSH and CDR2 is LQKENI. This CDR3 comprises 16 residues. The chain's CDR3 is CASSWDGGSSGNTIYF.

CDR3 sequence: CASSLQQLRQETQYF. The genes are TRBV6-5 and TRBJ2-5. Looked up from germline, CDR1 is MNHEY and CDR2 is SVGAGI. This CDR3 has 15 residues.

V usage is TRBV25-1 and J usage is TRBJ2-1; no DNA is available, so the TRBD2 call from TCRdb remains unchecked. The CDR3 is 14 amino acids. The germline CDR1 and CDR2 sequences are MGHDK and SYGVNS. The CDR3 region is CASKYPSDAGPQFF.